The 8 T cell receptor beta chains listed next were all sequenced from one sample in a study of shared clonotypes between healthy human individuals (dated by TCRdb to 2018 to 2020). Library preparation employed the immunoSEQ multiplex PCR assay. The immuneACCESS repertoire file appears here via TCRdb, limited to in-frame rearrangements. These files lack a portion of the clones; in checked studies, under half of the deficit traces to unresolved V genes, and the cause of the others is not known. For this sample there are around 500,000 clones; 76% appear just once. The leading ten clones occupy 10% to 15% of the sample. Sequencing was performed on PBMCs. These receptors all come from a woman between 35 and 50 years old in good health. Some clones in this sample may be carry-over from other donors' samples.

This clone has a single count. The genes are TRBV19 and TRBJ1-6; D is undetermined. CDR3 length equals 13 residues. V was pared by 7 bases and J by 10 bases, with 14 bases between. Germline CDR1 and CDR2: LNHDA and SQIVND (reference sequence). The CDR3 DNA is TGTGCCAGTACGGAGGGAAGTGAATCACCCCTCCACTTT. This codes for CASTEGSESPLHF.

In this sample, this clone turned up once. This sequence joins TRBV7-9 and TRBJ2-3; TRBD2 matches 9 bases. V shed 1 base, J shed 4 bases, and the junction held 3 bases outside the gene matches. Germline CDR1 and CDR2: SEHNR and FQNEAQ (reference sequence). This CDR3 region has 15 residues. CDR3 protein: CASSLVAGGADTQYF. DNA of the CDR3: TGTGCCAGCAGCTTAGTGGCGGGAGGGGCAGATACGCAGTATTTT.

V is TRBV28 and J is TRBJ2-1; TRBD2 matches 11 bases. Germline V gives CDR1 MDHEN, CDR2 SYDVKM. This CDR3 spans 17 amino acids. Trimming removed 7 bases from V and 4 bases from J; junction bases left unmatched: 12. CDR3 in DNA: TGTGCCAGCACCGAAATAGCGGGAGGGCGCGAATACAATGAGCAGTTCTTC. Translating gives CASTEIAGGREYNEQFF.

The chain recombines TRBV9 with TRBJ2-1; the match to TRBD1 covers 9 bases. The CDR3 length is 14 residues. Germline V gives CDR1 SGDLS, CDR2 YYNGEE. The V gene end was trimmed by 4 bases and the J gene end by 4 bases; junction bases not matched to a gene: 3. CDR3 coding DNA: TGTGCCAGCAGCCCGGGACAGGGATACAATGAGCAGTTCTTC. Protein sequence: CASSPGQGYNEQFF.

In its sample, this clone was seen once. A read error is the likely source, as a far larger clone sits one nucleotide away. Other DNA sequences of this sample code for an identical CDR3. V and J are TRBV2 and TRBJ1-1; D perhaps matches TRBD1 (5 bases). Germline values: CDR1 SNHLY, CDR2 FYNNEI. The V end lost 5 bases, the J end lost 8 bases, and 12 bases lay between the germline ends. The CDR3 runs to 12 residues. The CDR3 nucleotides read TGTGCCAGCAGTTTGCAGGGTACCGAAGCTTTCTTT. This sequence encodes CASSLQGTEAFF.

The gene calls are TRBV6-6 and TRBJ1-4; D not resolved. V lost 1 base and J lost 8, with 8 bases in between. The CDR3 is 13 residues long. The germline gives CDR1 MNHNY, CDR2 SVGAGI (reference sequence). The CDR3 DNA sequence: TGTGCCAGCAGTTACTACACGACCGAAAAACTGTTTTTT. Translation gives CASSYYTTEKLFF.

A word on this clone: At one of its ends the junction is not consistent with the germline gene, which may arise from a read error. The gene calls are TRBV6-4 and TRBJ2-7, with a weak D call TRBD1 (5 bases). The CDR3 covers 15 residues. Germline V gives CDR1 MRHNA, CDR2 SNTAGT. CDR3 sequence (DNA): TGTGCCAGCAGTTACTCCCCCGACAGTCCCTTGGAGCAGTACTTC. Encoded protein: CASSYSPDSPLEQYF.

The V and J genes are TRBV7-9 and TRBJ2-1; D is ambiguous. Germline V gene data show CDR1 as SEHNR and CDR2 as FQNEAQ (reference sequence). V was shortened by 7 bases and J by 2 bases, with 6 bases between the two germline ends. The CDR3 has 12 residues. The CDR3 loop reads CASIGAYNEQFF. As DNA, the CDR3 is TGTGCCAGCATTGGGGCCTACAATGAGCAGTTCTTC.